This record looks at one TCR beta chain sequence and its context. Its antigen is still unknown. The data were taken from a study of T cell repertoires in cytomegalovirus infection. Study-wide background: It was recently identified HLA-C-restricted and well-studied HLA-B-restricted CMV epitopes that the study used.

Germline CDR1 MGHRA, CDR2 YSYEKL. With 1 base removed from V and 2 bases from J, the gap between germline ends came to 8 bases. This CDR3 comprises 14 residues. Study-wide findings and caveats: Public TCR beta family frequency separated CMV-and-HLA carriers, including in an independent cohort.

From the reads, TCRdb called clonotypes with MiXCR, one entry per CDR3 protein. The sample shows some 900,000 distinct CDR3 sequences, around a third of them seen only once. This chain uses TRBV4-1 with TRBJ1-1, with D unresolved. This clonotype was sampled from a human donor in good health (CMV status not recorded). Some clones in this sample may be carry-over from other donors' samples. The sample was cultured CD8+ T cells from PBMCs, taken from culture after CMV antigen stimulation. CDR3 residues: CASSQADSNTEAFF. CDR3 in DNA: TGCGCCAGCAGCCAAGCGGACTCAAACACTGAAGCTTTCTTT.